A single TCR beta chain is shown here with its context. Its antigen is as yet unknown. The CDR3 runs to 14 residues. Trimming left V 7 bases short and J 3 bases short, with 15 bases between. Germline V gene sequence: CDR1 LNHDA, CDR2 SQIVND (reference sequence). The data belong to a study of cytomegalovirus exposure and HLA in healthy donors. Points from the study as a whole: Cytomegalovirus status, reportedly, was diagnosed with high specificity and sensitivity by the classifier.

Sequencing used immunoSEQ multiplex PCR; TCRdb keeps in-frame clones, though not all of them. The sample includes 150,000 to 200,000 clones, around four fifths of them seen just once. The sequenced sample consisted of PBMCs. The clonotype originates from a man between 25 and 39 years old in good health and CMV-seropositive. The rearrangement joins TRBV19 to TRBJ1-2, with D possibly matching TRBD1 (5 bases). CDR3 region: CASTLFQGYYGYTF. The CDR3 coding sequence is TGTGCCAGTACTCTCTTTCAGGGCTACTATGGCTACACCTTC.